This T cell receptor beta chain comes out of a study of T cell clonality in common variable immunodeficiency. General study points: Common variable immunodeficiency TCR beta sequences reportedly had fewer deletions and N-nucleotide insertions.

Per germline, CDR1 SGHTA and CDR2 FQGNSA. The V gene end was trimmed by 5 bases and the J gene end by 1 base; junction bases not matched to a gene: 3. This CDR3 is built from 14 residues. This clone was detected a few times. What it recognizes is unknown. The read terminates 3 residues ahead of where the CDR3 ends, so the germline J gene completes it. Clones were read by immunoSEQ multiplex PCR, and TCRdb kept only the in-frame ones, dropping some. This record lists about 26,000 clones, none seen once only, and the top ten clones contain 3.5% to 4.5%. The genes are TRBV7-2 and TRBJ2-7; 9 nucleotides line up with TRBD2. The source of this sequence is a human donor with common variable immunodeficiency. Input material: peripheral blood mononuclear cells. This CDR3 is CASSRLAVSYEQYF. The CDR3 DNA, read in part, is TGTGCCAGCAGCCGACTAGCGGTTTCCTACGAG.